These 12 T cell receptor beta chains were all obtained from the same sample, sequenced in a study of blood T cell repertoires in COVID-19. Only in-frame clones appear in the TCRdb table, and some are missing; sequencing was by immunoSEQ multiplex PCR. Seen here are 100,000 or so clones, about 90% observed once, and the top ten hold less than 4.5%. The source material was peripheral blood. These receptor sequences come from a man between 18 and 35 years old with acute or convalescent COVID-19.

The chain combines TRBV30 with TRBJ2-4, with D possibly TRBD2 on 6 matching bases. Germline CDR1 GTSNPN, CDR2 SVGIG (reference sequence). This CDR3 has 16 residues. Trimming shortened V by 1 base and J by 7 bases, and 20 bases separated the two germline ends. DNA of the CDR3: TGTGCCTGGAGTGCCATTGGGGCCCTACGGGGGAACATTCAGTACTTC. It yields the protein CAWSAIGALRGNIQYF.

V usage is TRBV19 and J usage is TRBJ2-7; TRBD1 matches at 8 bases. The germline V gene has CDR1 LNHDA and CDR2 SQIVND (reference sequence). Trimming cost V 6 bases and J 2 bases; bases outside gene matches: 6. The CDR3 contains 14 residues. The CDR3 region is CASSRTGNAYEQYF. CDR3 nucleotides: TGTGCCAGTAGCCGGACAGGGAACGCCTACGAGCAGTACTTC.

The V and J genes are TRBV11-2 and TRBJ2-5; D not resolved. Trimming took 1 base from V and 0 from J, leaving 6 bases between them. This CDR3 is 14 amino acids long. Germline CDR1 and CDR2: SGHAT and FQNNGV. Here the CDR3 reads CASSLARNQETQYF. The CDR3 DNA reads as TGTGCCAGCAGCTTAGCCAGAAACCAAGAGACCCAGTACTTC.

The gene calls are TRBV3-1 (or the pseudogene TRBV3-2) and TRBJ2-1, with D maybe TRBD1 (7 bases). Looked up from germline, CDR1 is LGHDT and CDR2 is YNNKEL (reference sequence). Trimming shortened V by 1 base and J by 0 bases, and 16 bases separated the two germline ends. CDR3 length: 18 residues. CDR3 amino acids: CASSQVGGGGGSYNEQFF. The CDR3, as DNA: TGTGCCAGCAGCCAAGTAGGAGGGGGCGGCGGCTCCTACAATGAGCAGTTCTTC.

This clone was picked up a small number of times. Here the CDR3 reads CASSPQVGANVLTF. Here the CDR3 DNA reads TGTGCCAGCAGCCCTCAGGTTGGGGCCAACGTCCTGACTTTC. The chain combines TRBV5-4 with TRBJ2-6; no definite D call. Germline V lookup: CDR1 SGHNT, CDR2 YYREEE (reference sequence). V lost 4 bases to trimming and J lost 3 bases, with 8 bases between them. CDR3 length equals 14 residues.

The J gene is TRBJ2-3, the V gene TRBV30; unclear D gene. The CDR3 is 13 amino acids. Trimming cost V 7 bases and J 4 bases, with 15 bases left between them. CDR1 is GTSNPN and CDR2 is SVGIG in the germline V gene (reference sequence). CDR3: CAFSPARPDTQYF. The CDR3 coding sequence is TGTGCCTTTTCCCCGGCCAGGCCAGATACGCAGTATTTT. Based on the CDR3 plus reference TRBV30 and TRBJ2-3, the full variable domain is SQTIHQWPATLVQPVGSPLSLECTVEGTSNPNLYWYRQAAGRGLQLLFYSVGIGQISSEVPQNLSASRPQDRQFILSSKKLLLSDSGFYLCAFSPARPDTQYFGPGTRLTVL.

This chain uses TRBV27 with TRBJ1-2; TRBD1 aligns across 10 bases. The CDR3 totals 15 residues. CDR1 and CDR2 from the germline V gene are MNHEY and SMNVEV (reference sequence). V trimming: 4 bases; J trimming: 4 bases; junction bases outside the gene matches: 6. The CDR3 DNA follows: TGTGCCAGCAGTTCCAGACAGGGGGCGACCTATGGCTACACCTTC. Amino acids: CASSSRQGATYGYTF.

This clone has just one count. The chain combines TRBV18 with TRBJ1-2; unclear D gene. Germline V CDR1 and CDR2: KGHSH, LQKENI. V was clipped by 1 base and J by 5 bases, with 11 bases between them. The CDR3 is made up of 14 amino acids. The CDR3 DNA is TGTGCCAGCTCACCACTTGGGCAGTTGTATGGCTACACCTTC. Its protein product is CASSPLGQLYGYTF.

This clone was detected once. This chain connects TRBV12-5 to TRBJ1-1, with D possibly matching TRBD1 (6 bases). The germline gives CDR1 LGHNT, CDR2 FRNRAP. The length of the CDR3 is 14 residues. V lost 3 bases and J 6 bases, leaving 14 bases between the germline ends. Here the CDR3 reads CASGFSDRYAEAFF. CDR3 nucleotide sequence: TGTGCTAGTGGTTTTTCGGACAGATACGCTGAAGCTTTCTTT.

The chain combines TRBV19 with TRBJ1-1; 8 bases agree with TRBD1. CDR3 length: 16 residues. Germline assignment: CDR1 LNHDA and CDR2 SQIVND (reference sequence). J lost 9 bases, V lost 9 bases, and 21 bases had no gene match. The CDR3 here is CASHRFGQIQGVKAFF. The CDR3, as DNA: TGTGCCAGCCACCGTTTCGGGCAGATACAGGGGGTAAAAGCTTTCTTT. Complete variable domain (other parts from reference TRBV19 and TRBJ1-1): DGGITQSPKYLFRKEGQNVTLSCEQNLNHDAMYWYRQDPGQGLRLIYYSQIVNDFQKGDIAEGYSVSREKKESFPLTVTSAQKNPTAFYLCASHRFGQIQGVKAFFGQGTRLTVV.

This chain links TRBV18 with TRBJ2-6; TRBD2 might be the D (5 bases). V was shortened by 5 bases and J by 4 bases, with 12 bases between the two germline ends. This CDR3 region has 15 residues. Germline V gene data show CDR1 as KGHSH and CDR2 as LQKENI. The CDR3 bases are TGTGCCAGCTCATCCTCGGGGTCGGGGGCCAACGTCCTGACTTTC. The encoded protein is CASSSSGSGANVLTF.

This clone was recorded only once. V and J are TRBV21-1 and TRBJ1-4; the table's D call, TRBD1, has no DNA check behind it. TRBV21-1 is labeled a pseudogene. This CDR3 spans 15 amino acids. Here the CDR3 DNA reads TGTGCCAGCCCCAGAACAGGGCCAACTAATGAAAAACTGTTTTTT. This encodes CASPRTGPTNEKLFF.